This T cell receptor beta chain was identified in a study of blood T cell repertoires in COVID-19. The method was immunoSEQ multiplex PCR; TCRdb's version includes in-frame clones alone and lacks a portion of them. The sample contains fewer than 350,000 clones, 88% of which appear only once. With 2 bases clipped from V and 5 bases from J, the junction kept 9 bases outside the gene matches. This CDR3 has 16 residues. CDR1 and CDR2 (germline): SGHTA, FQGNSA. Residents of about two dozen US areas, aged about 18 to 95 years, made up the participants. Assignments of participants to cohorts depended upon their own reported clinical history.

The source of this sequence is a woman in her 30s who had recovered from COVID-19. Sequencing was carried out using PBMCs or T cells enriched from blood (not recorded which). This chain uses TRBV7-2 with TRBJ2-5, with 9 positions matching TRBD2. This CDR3 is CASSLRERGVSETQYF. In nucleotides, the CDR3 is TGTGCCAGCAGCTTAAGAGAGCGGGGGGTCTCTGAGACCCAGTACTTC.